This entry lists 18 T cell receptor beta chains sequenced from one sample in a study of neurological immune-mediated disorders. Using its own MiXCR run on the 5' RACE reads, TCRdb lists one record per CDR3 protein. This repertoire shows approximately 45,000 distinct CDR3 sequences, more than 9.5% found once; its top ten account for 1.3%. Sequencing input: PBMCs. These receptors came from a female donor in good health.

In its sample, this clonotype was seen many times. The chain employs TRBV12-3 or TRBV12-4 and TRBJ1-3; D is undetermined. Trimming pared 5 bases from V and 0 bases from J, leaving 14 bases between. This CDR3 is 16 amino acids long. CDR3 in amino acids: CASSPGRTLSGNTIYF. DNA for the CDR3: TGTGCCAGCAGTCCCGGACGGACCCTCTCTGGAAACACCATATATTTT.

This clonotype was found many times. J is TRBJ2-7 and V is TRBV11-2, with D possibly TRBD2 on 5 matching bases. Germline assignment: CDR1 SGHAT and CDR2 FQNNGV. Between the trimmed V and J ends, which lost 0 bases and 0 bases, there was a span of 9 bases. The CDR3 extends over 15 amino acids. The CDR3 region has the DNA TGTGCCAGCAGCTTAGAGGACGGGGTCTCCTACGAGCAGTACTTC. This gives the protein CASSLEDGVSYEQYF. The full variable domain, with the rest looked up from reference TRBV11-2 and TRBJ2-7, is EAGVAQSPRYKIIEKRQSVAFWCNPISGHATLYWYQQILGQGPKLLIQFQNNGVVDDSQLPKDRFSAERLKGVDSTLKIQPAKLEDSAVYLCASSLEDGVSYEQYFGPGTRLTVT.

In this sample, this clonotype turned up many times. This chain connects TRBV5-1 to TRBJ2-1; 10 nucleotides match TRBD2. Germline CDR1 and CDR2: SGHRS and YFSETQ. CDR3 size: 16 residues. V shed 4 bases, J shed 6 bases, and the junction held 10 bases outside the gene matches. CDR3 in DNA: TGCGCCAGCAGCCTGGGGGCTAGCGGGGGAGGCAATGAGCAGTTCTTC. Translation: CASSLGASGGGNEQFF.

This clonotype came up many times. The chain couples TRBV27 to TRBJ1-6; 9 nucleotides line up with TRBD1. This CDR3 contains 15 residues. V was clipped by 7 bases and J by 7 bases; unmatched bases: 8. Germline values: CDR1 MNHEY, CDR2 SMNVEV (reference sequence). The CDR3 region is CASNLQGAGNSPLHF. Here the CDR3 DNA reads TGTGCCAGCAACCTACAGGGGGCGGGGAATTCACCCCTCCACTTT.

This clonotype occurred many times. The rearrangement links TRBV25-1 to TRBJ1-2; D is uncertain. Germline V lookup: CDR1 MGHDK, CDR2 SYGVNS. V shed 0 bases and J shed 8 bases, with 4 bases lying between them. This CDR3 has 11 amino acids. This CDR3 reads CASSEYWGYTF. In DNA form, the CDR3 reads TGTGCCAGCAGTGAATACTGGGGCTACACCTTC.

The table lists this clonotype with many counts. This CDR3 reads CASSYAGWGEPGYNEQFF. CDR3 nucleotide sequence: TGTGCCAGCAGTTACGCGGGCTGGGGGGAGCCGGGCTACAATGAGCAGTTCTTC. The V and J genes are TRBV6-2 or TRBV6-3 and TRBJ2-1, with a tentative D call TRBD2 (6 bases). This CDR3 has 18 residues. V gave up 2 bases and J gave up 3 bases, with 20 bases separating them. Germline CDR1 MNHEY, CDR2 SVGEGT.

At least ten counts were recorded for this clonotype. This chain uses TRBV12-3 or TRBV12-4 with TRBJ2-7; 12 nucleotides align to TRBD2. Losses at the gene ends were 4 bases for V and 2 bases for J; bases not matched to a gene: 0. This CDR3 comprises 14 residues. The CDR3 is CASSWTSGTYEQYF. CDR3 DNA sequence: TGTGCCAGCAGTTGGACTAGCGGGACCTACGAGCAGTACTTC.

Remarks on this clonotype: This may be a read error: a much more frequent sequence differs by one nucleotide. In this CDR3 the conserved last residue, phenylalanine or tryptophan, is missing, so a read error is likely. This chain links TRBV29-1 with TRBJ2-3; D is unresolved. CDR1 is SQVTM, CDR2 ANQGSEA, per germline. The V end was cut by 2 bases, the J end by 6 bases, with 6 bases between. The CDR3 loop spans 11 amino acids. The CDR3 DNA is TGCAGCGTTGAATTCAAGGATACGCAGTATTAT. It encodes CSVEFKDTQYY.

The chain carries TRBV12-3 or TRBV12-4 and TRBJ2-2, with 9 bases fitting TRBD2. The CDR3 runs to 17 residues. V dropped 5 bases and J dropped 4; count of bases not matched to a gene: 11. In nucleotides, the CDR3 is TGTGCCAGCAGTCCGCTAGGGCGGGGGGGCCTCACCGGGGAGCTGTTTTTT. Protein product: CASSPLGRGGLTGELFF.

This clonotype was observed many times. This chain connects TRBV5-1 to TRBJ1-3; possibly TRBD1 for D (6 bases). CDR1 SGHRS and CDR2 YFSETQ come from the germline V gene. This CDR3 comprises 14 residues. V was clipped by 4 bases and J by 0 bases, with 8 bases between them. The DNA for the CDR3 is TGCGCCAGCAGCGGGGGCAGCTCTGGAAACACCATATATTTT. Translated, it gives CASSGGSSGNTIYF. The full variable domain, completed using reference TRBV5-1 and TRBJ1-3, is KAGVTQTPRYLIKTRGQQVTLSCSPISGHRSVSWYQQTPGQGLQFLFEYFSETQRNKGNFPGRFSGRQFSNSRSEMNVSTLELGDSALYLCASSGGSSGNTIYFGEGSWLTVV.

This clonotype was observed many times. This chain joins TRBV25-1 and TRBJ1-1; weak D call: TRBD1 (5 bases). Germline V gene data show CDR1 as MGHDK and CDR2 as SYGVNS. CDR3 size: 15 residues. Trimming shortened V by 3 bases and J by 3 bases, and 14 bases separated the two germline ends. CDR3 sequence reads: CASSDPNRDYTEAFF. As DNA, the CDR3 is TGTGCCAGCAGTGATCCAAATAGGGACTACACTGAAGCTTTCTTT.

This clonotype was found many times. CDR3 DNA sequence: TGCGCCAGCAGCTTGGGGCCTAGCGGGGGACAAGAGACCCAGTACTTC. Protein product: CASSLGPSGGQETQYF. The chain carries TRBV5-1 and TRBJ2-5; the match to TRBD2 covers 10 bases. Germline values: CDR1 SGHRS, CDR2 YFSETQ. V was clipped by 0 bases and J by 2 bases; unmatched bases: 4. The CDR3 is made up of 16 amino acids.

This clonotype was observed at least ten times. This chain uses TRBV6-6 with TRBJ1-1, with 9 bases that match TRBD1. This CDR3 is built from 15 residues. The germline V gene has CDR1 MNHNY and CDR2 SVGAGI (reference sequence). V shed 8 bases and J 4 bases; nucleotides not matched to a gene: 11. CDR3 loop: CASQEPGQGGTEAFF. The CDR3 region has the DNA TGTGCCAGCCAGGAACCGGGACAGGGAGGCACTGAAGCTTTCTTT.

This clonotype was detected ten times or more. CDR3 loop: CASSSTGTGEGGYTF. CDR3 DNA: TGCGCCAGCAGCTCCACCGGGACAGGGGAGGGTGGCTACACCTTC. The J gene is TRBJ1-2, the V gene TRBV5-1; 10 nucleotides agree with TRBD1. This CDR3 comprises 15 residues. Losses at the gene ends were 3 bases for V and 7 bases for J; bases not matched to a gene: 9. CDR1 is SGHRS, CDR2 YFSETQ, per germline.

This clonotype came up many times. The chain recombines TRBV20-1 with TRBJ2-2, with TRBD2 as a possible D gene (7 bases). This CDR3 region has 15 residues. Germline CDR1 is DFQATT and CDR2 is SNEGSKA (reference sequence). Trimming left V 5 bases short and J 2 bases short, with 15 bases between. DNA of the CDR3: TGCAGTGCTTGTTCCGGGGGGCAAAACACCGGGGAGCTGTTTTTT. As protein: CSACSGGQNTGELFF.

This clonotype was seen many times. The chain recombines TRBV10-1 with TRBJ2-2; perhaps TRBD2 as D (6 bases). CDR1 is WNHNN and CDR2 is SYGVQD in the germline V gene (reference sequence). V was cut by 2 bases and J by 1 base, with 11 bases left in between. CDR3 length: 16 amino acids. CDR3 protein: CASSEKGSGNTGELFF. DNA of the CDR3: TGCGCCAGCAGTGAGAAGGGTAGCGGGAACACCGGGGAGCTGTTTTTT.

This clonotype was recorded at least ten times. The chain links TRBV5-1 to TRBJ2-4; D is tentatively TRBD1 or TRBD2 (5 bases each). Trimming took 2 bases from V and 5 from J, leaving 11 bases between them. The CDR3 consists of 14 residues. Germline-derived CDR1 and CDR2 are SGHRS and YFSETQ. CDR3 sequence reads: CASSLPGTENIQYF. CDR3 DNA: TGCGCCAGCAGCTTACCCGGGACGGAAAACATTCAGTACTTC.

This clonotype was observed at least ten times. The chain has TRBV12-3 or TRBV12-4 and TRBJ2-2; no definite D call. This CDR3 region has 15 residues. With 3 bases removed from V and 0 bases from J, the gap between germline ends came to 8 bases. This chain's CDR3 is CASSFRSPNTGELFF. The CDR3 nucleotides read TGTGCCAGCAGTTTTCGGTCTCCGAACACCGGGGAGCTGTTTTTT.